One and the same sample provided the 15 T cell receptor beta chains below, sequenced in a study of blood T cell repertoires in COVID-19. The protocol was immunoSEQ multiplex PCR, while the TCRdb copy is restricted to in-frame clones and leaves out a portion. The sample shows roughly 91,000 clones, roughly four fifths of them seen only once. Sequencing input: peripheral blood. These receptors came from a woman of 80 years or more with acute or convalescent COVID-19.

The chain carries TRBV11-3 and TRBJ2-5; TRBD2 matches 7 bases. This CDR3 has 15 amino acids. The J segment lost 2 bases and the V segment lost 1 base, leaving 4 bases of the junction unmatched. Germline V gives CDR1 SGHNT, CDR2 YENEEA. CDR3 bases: TGTGCCAGCAGCTTAGGGGTGGGAGGGCAAGAGACCCAGTACTTC. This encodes CASSLGVGGQETQYF.

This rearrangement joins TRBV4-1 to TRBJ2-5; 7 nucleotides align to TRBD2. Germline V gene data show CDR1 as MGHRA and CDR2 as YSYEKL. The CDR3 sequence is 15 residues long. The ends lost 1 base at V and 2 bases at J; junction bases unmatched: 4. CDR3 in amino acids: CASSQGGGLQETQYF. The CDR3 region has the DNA TGCGCCAGCAGCCAAGGGGGGGGACTTCAAGAGACCCAGTACTTC.

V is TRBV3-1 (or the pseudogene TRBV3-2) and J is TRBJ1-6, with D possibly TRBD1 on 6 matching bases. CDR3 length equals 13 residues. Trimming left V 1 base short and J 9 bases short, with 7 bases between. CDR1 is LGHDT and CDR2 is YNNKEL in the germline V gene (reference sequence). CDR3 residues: CASSQGQASPLHF. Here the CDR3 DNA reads TGTGCCAGCAGCCAAGGACAGGCTTCACCCCTCCACTTT.

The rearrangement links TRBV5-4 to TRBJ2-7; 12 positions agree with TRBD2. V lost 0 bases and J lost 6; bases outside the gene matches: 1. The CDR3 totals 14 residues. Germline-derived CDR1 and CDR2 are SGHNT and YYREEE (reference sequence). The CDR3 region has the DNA TGTGCCAGCAGCTTGGCTAGCGGGAGGGGCGAGCAGTACTTC. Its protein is CASSLASGRGEQYF.

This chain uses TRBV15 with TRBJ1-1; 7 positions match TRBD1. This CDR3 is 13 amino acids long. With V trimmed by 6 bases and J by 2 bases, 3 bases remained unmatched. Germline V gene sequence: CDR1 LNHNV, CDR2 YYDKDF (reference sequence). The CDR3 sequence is CATSRDRNTEAFF. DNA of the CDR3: TGTGCCACCAGTAGGGACAGAAACACTGAAGCTTTCTTT.

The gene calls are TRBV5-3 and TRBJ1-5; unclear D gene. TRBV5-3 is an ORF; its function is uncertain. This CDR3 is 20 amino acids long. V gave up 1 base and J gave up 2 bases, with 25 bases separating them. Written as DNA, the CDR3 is TGTGCCAGAAGCTTGCATTTCTGGACTGAGGGTGAGGATGGCAATCAGCCCCAGCATTTT. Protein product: CARSLHFWTEGEDGNQPQHF.

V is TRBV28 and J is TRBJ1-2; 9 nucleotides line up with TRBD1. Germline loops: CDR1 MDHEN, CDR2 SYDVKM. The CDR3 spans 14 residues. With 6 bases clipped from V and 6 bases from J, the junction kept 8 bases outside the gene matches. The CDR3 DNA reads TGTGCCAGCAGCATACCTACAGGGGGCGATGGCTACACCTTC. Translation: CASSIPTGGDGYTF.

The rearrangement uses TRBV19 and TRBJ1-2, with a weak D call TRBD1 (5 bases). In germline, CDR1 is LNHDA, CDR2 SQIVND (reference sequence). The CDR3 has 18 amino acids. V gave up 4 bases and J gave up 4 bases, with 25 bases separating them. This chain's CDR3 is CASSRGGDGTPTSYGYTF. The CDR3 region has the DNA TGTGCCAGTAGTAGGGGGGGAGACGGCACCCCGACCTCCTATGGCTACACCTTC.

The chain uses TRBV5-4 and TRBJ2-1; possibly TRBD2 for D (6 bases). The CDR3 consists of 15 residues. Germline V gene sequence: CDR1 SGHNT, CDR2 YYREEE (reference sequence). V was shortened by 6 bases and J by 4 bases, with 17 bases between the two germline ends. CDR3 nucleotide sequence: TGTGCCAGCACCCAGGGCGTAGCGGCATACAATGAGCAGTTCTTC. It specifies CASTQGVAAYNEQFF.

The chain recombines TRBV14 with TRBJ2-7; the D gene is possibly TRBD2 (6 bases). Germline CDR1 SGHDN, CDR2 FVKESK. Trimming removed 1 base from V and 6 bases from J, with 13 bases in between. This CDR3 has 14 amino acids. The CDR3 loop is CASSQGPLATEQYF. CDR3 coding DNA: TGTGCCAGCAGCCAAGGACCCCTAGCGACCGAGCAGTACTTC.

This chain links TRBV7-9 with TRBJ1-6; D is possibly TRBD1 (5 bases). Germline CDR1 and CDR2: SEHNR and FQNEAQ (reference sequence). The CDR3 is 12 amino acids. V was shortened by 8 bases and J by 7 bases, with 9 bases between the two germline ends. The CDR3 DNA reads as TGTGCCAGCGGGGAGGGGAATTCACCCCTCCACTTT. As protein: CASGEGNSPLHF.

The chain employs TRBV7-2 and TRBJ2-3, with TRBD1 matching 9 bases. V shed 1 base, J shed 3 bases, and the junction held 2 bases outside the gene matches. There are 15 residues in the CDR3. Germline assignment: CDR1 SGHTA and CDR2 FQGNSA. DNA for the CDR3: TGTGCCAGCAGCTTAGGGACAGGGGTGACAGATACGCAGTATTTT. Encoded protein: CASSLGTGVTDTQYF. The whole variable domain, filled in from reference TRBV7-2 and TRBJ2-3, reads GAGVSQSPSNKVTEKGKDVELRCDPISGHTALYWYRQSLGQGLEFLIYFQGNSAPDKSGLPSDRFSAERTGGSVSTLTIQRTQQEDSAVYLCASSLGTGVTDTQYFGPGTRLTVL.

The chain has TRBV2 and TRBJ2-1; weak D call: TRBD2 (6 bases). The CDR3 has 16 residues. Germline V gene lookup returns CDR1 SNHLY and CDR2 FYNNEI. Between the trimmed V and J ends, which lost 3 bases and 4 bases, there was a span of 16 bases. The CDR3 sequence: CASSEVEGIVYNEQFF. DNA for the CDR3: TGTGCCAGCAGTGAGGTGGAGGGAATCGTTTACAATGAGCAGTTCTTC.

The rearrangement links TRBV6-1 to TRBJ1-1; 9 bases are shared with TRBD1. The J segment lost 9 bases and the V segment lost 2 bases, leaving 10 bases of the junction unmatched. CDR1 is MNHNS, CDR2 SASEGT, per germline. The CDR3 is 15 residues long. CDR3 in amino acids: CASSERGTDRGQAFF. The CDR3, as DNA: TGTGCCAGCAGTGAAAGAGGTACGGACAGGGGCCAAGCTTTCTTT.

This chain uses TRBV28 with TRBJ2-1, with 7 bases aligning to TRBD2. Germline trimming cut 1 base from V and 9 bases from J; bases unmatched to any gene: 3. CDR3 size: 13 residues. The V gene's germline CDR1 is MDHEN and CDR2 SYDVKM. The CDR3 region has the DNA TGTGCCAGCAGTTTATCCGCGGGGGTTGAGCAGTTCTTC. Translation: CASSLSAGVEQFF.